This TCR beta chain came from a study of blood T cells in healthy people across ages. Whole-study findings and limits: While age rose, TCR beta diversity per million T cells dropped in a roughly linear way. Higher diversity and more naive CD4+ cells were features of long-lived donors, compared to aged donors.

PCR was performed a second time for 7 to 11 cycles using a sample-barcoded 5' primer and a J-beta primer mix. TCRdb reprocessed the 5' RACE reads with MiXCR, giving one entry per CDR3 protein. The data show about 670,000 distinct CDR3 sequences, with under 65% seen just once and 13% held by the top ten. The germline CDR1 and CDR2 sequences are SNHLY and FYNNEI. This CDR3 has 13 amino acids. With respect to this clonotype: Its antigen is unknown.

This sequence joins TRBV2 and TRBJ1-4; D unresolved. This clonotype was obtained from a woman over 75 in good health. Sequenced material: blood. DNA of the CDR3: TGTGCGACCTCCAAATCAACTAATGAAAAACTGTTTTTT. Translation: CATSKSTNEKLFF. Complete variable domain (other parts from reference TRBV2 and TRBJ1-4): EPEVTQTPSHQVTQMGQEVILRCVPISNHLYFYWYRQILGQKVEFLVSFYNNEISEKSEIFDDQFSVERPDGSNFTLKIRSTKLEDSAMYFCATSKSTNEKLFFGSGTQLSVL.